These 12 T cell receptor beta chains were sequenced from one sample in a study of Graves' ophthalmopathy and Graves' hyperthyroidism. RNA transcripts yielded amplified TCR beta CDR3 regions. The workflow started with a first-round RT-PCR run with HTBI primers and then moved on to a second-round multiplex PCR. MiXCR was run by TCRdb on the multiplex PCR reads, yielding one entry per CDR3 protein. The table has about 240,000 distinct CDR3 sequences, around 50% seen once; the top ten hold approximately 44%. The sample comprised peripheral blood. The receptors come from an adult man with Graves' ophthalmopathy.

The chain links TRBV6-1 to TRBJ1-5; maybe TRBD1 (5 bases). The CDR3 is 14 residues long. Deletions cut 8 bases from V and 0 bases from J, with 11 bases between. Germline CDR1 reads MNHNS; CDR2 reads SASEGT. CDR3 bases: TGTGCCAGCCGGGACCCTTATAGCAATCAGCCCCAGCATTTT. It specifies CASRDPYSNQPQHF.

The CDR3: CASSQETGKETQYF. CDR3 coding DNA: TGTGCCAGCAGCCAAGAAACGGGGAAAGAGACCCAGTACTTC. V is TRBV9 and J is TRBJ2-5; D may be TRBD2 (5 bases). CDR1 is SGDLS and CDR2 is YYNGEE in the germline V gene. With 4 bases removed from V and 3 bases from J, the gap between germline ends came to 13 bases. The CDR3 has 14 residues.

This clonotype was found many times. The V gene is TRBV7-6, the J gene TRBJ1-6, with D unclear. V was clipped by 4 bases and J by 9 bases, with 13 bases between them. CDR1 is SGHVS and CDR2 is FNYEAQ in the germline V gene. The CDR3 totals 14 residues. CDR3 sequence (DNA): TGTGCCAGCAGCTCGCCAGGTTTTGGTTCACCCCTCCACTTT. It specifies CASSSPGFGSPLHF.

The genes are TRBV19 and TRBJ1-2; no firm D call. V was cut by 4 bases and J by 6 bases, with 12 bases left in between. The CDR3 length is 13 residues. Germline CDR1 reads LNHDA; CDR2 reads SQIVND (reference sequence). CDR3 region: CASSTLPGDGYTF. DNA for the CDR3: TGTGCCAGTAGTACCTTGCCCGGTGATGGCTACACCTTC.

The V call is TRBV12-3 or TRBV12-4, the J call TRBJ2-7; 12 bases are shared with TRBD2. The trim removed 3 bases at V and 4 bases at J, leaving 10 bases unmatched. CDR3 length equals 17 residues. CDR3 bases: TGTGCCAGCAGTTTCCGACTAGCGGGAGAGGGGATTTACGAGCAGTACTTC. Amino acids: CASSFRLAGEGIYEQYF.

This clonotype was observed a few times. The V gene is TRBV7-3, the J gene TRBJ1-1; tentatively, D is TRBD1 (6 bases). In germline, CDR1 is SGHTA, CDR2 FQGTGA. V lost 5 bases to trimming and J lost 4 bases, with 14 bases between them. The CDR3 runs 14 residues. In DNA form, the CDR3 reads TGTGCCAGCAGCCCAAGTGGGGGGCTCACTGAAGCTTTCTTT. This sequence encodes CASSPSGGLTEAFF. Complete variable domain (other parts from reference TRBV7-3 and TRBJ1-1): GAGVSQTPSNKVTEKGKYVELRCDPISGHTALYWYRQSLGQGPEFLIYFQGTGAADDSGLPNDRFFAVRPEGSVSTLKIQRTERGDSAVYLCASSPSGGLTEAFFGQGTRLTVV.

The V gene is TRBV7-9, the J gene TRBJ2-7, with TRBD2 as a possible D gene (6 bases). V lost 1 base, J lost 2 bases, and 12 bases lay in between. This CDR3 spans 15 amino acids. Germline values: CDR1 SEHNR, CDR2 FQNEAQ (reference sequence). In DNA form, the CDR3 reads TGTGCCAGCAGCTTAGGCGTAGGGAGGACCTACGAGCAGTACTTC. Translating gives CASSLGVGRTYEQYF.

This chain connects TRBV6-5 to TRBJ1-2, with D uncertain. The germline V and J ends were trimmed by 0 bases and 2 bases, with 7 bases remaining between them. This CDR3 is built from 14 residues. The germline CDR1 and CDR2 sequences are MNHEY and SVGAGI. CDR3 sequence (DNA): TGTGCCAGCAGTTACTCGCTGGACAACTATGGCTACACCTTC. Translating gives CASSYSLDNYGYTF.

This clonotype was seen only a few times. The rearrangement uses TRBV20-1 and TRBJ2-5; weak D call: TRBD1 (5 bases). V gave up 2 bases and J gave up 1 base, with 11 bases separating them. The germline gives CDR1 DFQATT, CDR2 SNEGSKA (reference sequence). The CDR3 is made up of 14 amino acids. The CDR3 nucleotides are TGCAGTGCTAGATCCCTGACAGCCCAAGAGACCCAGTACTTC. This encodes CSARSLTAQETQYF.

This clonotype has just one count. This chain joins TRBV10-2 and TRBJ2-3, with 10 bases matching TRBD2. Per germline, CDR1 WSHSY and CDR2 SAAADI. The CDR3 is 14 residues long. The CDR3 loop is CATSSGGTPDTQYF. CDR3 nucleotide sequence: TGCGCTACCTCTAGCGGGGGAACGCCAGATACGCAGTATTTT.

This clonotype was picked up a small number of times. The chain joins TRBV7-2 to TRBJ1-1; the D is unclear. V was cut by 3 bases and J by 4 bases, with 9 bases left in between. This CDR3 is 13 amino acids long. Germline lookup yields CDR1 SGHTA and CDR2 FQGNSA. The CDR3 loop reads CASSFGLGTEAFF. CDR3 DNA sequence: TGTGCCAGCAGCTTCGGGCTCGGCACTGAAGCTTTCTTT.

In this sample, this clonotype turned up many times. The V call is TRBV7-2, the J call TRBJ1-2; 8 bases are a match to TRBD1. Germline lookup yields CDR1 SGHTA and CDR2 FQGNSA. This CDR3 is 15 amino acids long. J lost 2 bases, V lost 3 bases, and 5 bases had no gene match. This CDR3 reads CASSLSGQGNYGYTF. CDR3 DNA: TGTGCCAGCAGCTTGTCTGGACAGGGAAACTATGGCTACACCTTC. The whole variable domain, filled in from reference TRBV7-2 and TRBJ1-2, reads GAGVSQSPSNKVTEKGKDVELRCDPISGHTALYWYRQSLGQGLEFLIYFQGNSAPDKSGLPSDRFSAERTGGSVSTLTIQRTQQEDSAVYLCASSLSGQGNYGYTFGSGTRLTVV.